What follows are 6 T cell receptor beta chains derived from one specimen sequenced in a study of T cell clonality in common variable immunodeficiency. General study points: Common variable immunodeficiency TCR beta sequences reportedly had fewer deletions and N-nucleotide insertions.

Sequencing was performed with immunoSEQ multiplex PCR; in TCRdb, only in-frame clones are kept and a portion is missing. This sample has fewer than 30,000 clones and no singletons, with 29% in the ten largest. Their antigens remain unidentified. Sequencing was done on a sample of peripheral blood mononuclear cells. All receptors come from a human donor with common variable immunodeficiency.

In the case of this clone: Read sequence stops 3 residues before the CDR3 end, and the germline J gene provides the missing end. The chain has TRBV19 and TRBJ1-1, with 7 bases fitting TRBD1. The CDR3 runs 14 residues. The V gene end was trimmed by 0 bases and the J gene end by 6 bases; junction bases not matched to a gene: 4. Germline CDR1 is LNHDA and CDR2 is SQIVND (reference sequence). Partial CDR3 DNA: TGTGCCAGTAGTATAGATAACAGGGGTGCTGAA. Translation: CASSIDNRGAE. The CDR3 reads in full as CASSIDNRGAEAFF.

Comments on this clone: The CDR3 goes on 3 residues after the read ends, and that part is filled in from the germline J gene. The chain employs TRBV7-6 and TRBJ1-2, with TRBD1 matching 7 bases. The V gene end was trimmed by 4 bases and the J gene end by 7 bases; junction bases not matched to a gene: 9. There are 14 residues in the CDR3. Germline V CDR1 and CDR2: SGHVS, FNYEAQ. CDR3 DNA, as far as it was read: TGTGCCAGCAGCTCCAGACAGGGCAAGGGTGGC. Its protein product is CASSSRQGKGG. The CDR3 in its entirety is CASSSRQGKGGYTF.

Remarks on this clone: The read terminates 3 residues before the CDR3 end, so the remaining end is supplied by the germline J gene. The chain uses TRBV7-1 and TRBJ2-5; TRBD2 matches at 12 bases. TRBV7-1 falls under the ORF class, with uncertain function. The CDR3 is 21 residues long. The ends lost 3 bases at V and 5 bases at J; junction bases unmatched: 22. The CDR3 bases that were read are TGTGCCAGCAGCTCCCCGGGGCTAGCGGGGGGGCGTTGGTCTTTCCGCGAGACC. Residues: CASSSPGLAGGRWSFRET. The complete CDR3 sequence is CASSSPGLAGGRWSFRETQYF.

This clone was detected ten times or more. The CDR3 protein is CASRSSTGAEAFF. CDR3 DNA, as far as it was read: TGTGCCAGCAGATCCTCGACAGGGGCTGAA. The chain combines TRBV7-3 with TRBJ1-1; 8 bases map to TRBD1. The CDR3 end is not reached by the read, which stops 3 residues before it; the germline J gene fills it in. This CDR3 region has 13 residues. The trim removed 6 bases at V and 6 bases at J, leaving 6 bases unmatched. CDR1 is SGHTA and CDR2 is FQGTGA in the germline V gene.

For this clone: The CDR3 extends 3 residues past the end of the read, so its final part is completed from the germline J gene. This rearrangement joins TRBV10-2 to TRBJ2-2; 8 positions agree with TRBD1. CDR3 length: 16 residues. CDR1 is WSHSY and CDR2 is SAAADI in the germline V gene. V gave up 2 bases and J gave up 3 bases; unmatched junction bases: 5. The CDR3 bases that were read are TGCGCCAGCAGTGAGAACGACAGGGGATACACCGGGGAG. It encodes CASSENDRGYTGE. The full-length CDR3 reads as CASSENDRGYTGELFF.

This clone was counted a few times. Read sequence stops 3 residues before the CDR3 end, and the germline J gene provides the missing end. V gene TRBV7-6 combines with J gene TRBJ2-3, with 12 bases aligning to TRBD2. Trimming removed 2 bases from V and 5 bases from J; junction bases left unmatched: 5. This CDR3 spans 16 amino acids. Looked up from germline, CDR1 is SGHVS and CDR2 is FNYEAQ. The CDR3 is CASSLILAGGRDTQYF. CDR3 DNA, as far as it was read: TGTGCCAGCAGCTTAATCCTAGCGGGGGGGAGAGATACG. The whole variable domain, remainder taken from reference TRBV7-6 and TRBJ2-3, is GAGVSQSPRYKVTKRGQDVALRCDPISGHVSLYWYRQALGQGPEFLTYFNYEAQQDKSGLPNDRFSAERPEGSISTLTIQRTEQRDSAMYRCASSLILAGGRDTQYFGPGTRLTVL.